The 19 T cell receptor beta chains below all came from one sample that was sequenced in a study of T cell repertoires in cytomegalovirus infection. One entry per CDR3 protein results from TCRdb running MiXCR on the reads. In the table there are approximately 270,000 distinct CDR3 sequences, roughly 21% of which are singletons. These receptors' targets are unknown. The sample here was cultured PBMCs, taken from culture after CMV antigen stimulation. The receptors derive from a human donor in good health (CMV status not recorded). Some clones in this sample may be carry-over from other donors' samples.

DNA for the CDR3: TGCAGCGTGTGGGACAATGAGCAGTTCTTC. Its translation is CSVWDNEQFF. The rearrangement uses TRBV29-1 and TRBJ2-1; no clear D. V was cut by 6 bases and J by 5 bases, with 5 bases left in between. The CDR3 contains 10 residues. CDR1 is SQVTM and CDR2 is ANQGSEA in the germline V gene.

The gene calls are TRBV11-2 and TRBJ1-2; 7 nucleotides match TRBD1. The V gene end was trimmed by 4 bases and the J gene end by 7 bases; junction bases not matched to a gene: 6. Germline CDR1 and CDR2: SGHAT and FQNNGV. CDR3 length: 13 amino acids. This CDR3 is CASSSQGVSGYTF. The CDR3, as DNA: TGTGCCAGCAGCTCGCAGGGGGTTAGTGGCTACACCTTC.

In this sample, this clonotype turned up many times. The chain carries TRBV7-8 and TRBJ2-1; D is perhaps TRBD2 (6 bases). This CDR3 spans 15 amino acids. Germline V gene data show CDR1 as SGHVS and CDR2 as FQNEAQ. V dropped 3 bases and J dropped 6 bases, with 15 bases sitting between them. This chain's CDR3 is CASSFARENANEQFF. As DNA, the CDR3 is TGTGCCAGCAGCTTTGCGCGGGAAAACGCCAATGAGCAGTTCTTC.

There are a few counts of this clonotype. CDR3 loop: CASGREIGVPHSPLHF. In nucleotides, the CDR3 is TGTGCTAGTGGCCGTGAGATAGGGGTTCCTCATTCACCCCTCCACTTT. The chain links TRBV12-5 to TRBJ1-6, with a weak D call TRBD1 (5 bases). V dropped 6 bases and J dropped 8 bases, with 20 bases sitting between them. Germline V gene data show CDR1 as LGHNT and CDR2 as FRNRAP. The CDR3 runs 16 residues.

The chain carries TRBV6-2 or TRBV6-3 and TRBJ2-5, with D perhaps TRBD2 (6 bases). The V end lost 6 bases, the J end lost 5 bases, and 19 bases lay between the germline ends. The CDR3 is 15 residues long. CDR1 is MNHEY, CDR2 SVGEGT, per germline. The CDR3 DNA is TGTGCCAGCAGGGACCGGGACTCCAGAGGGGAGACCCAGTACTTC. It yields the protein CASRDRDSRGETQYF.

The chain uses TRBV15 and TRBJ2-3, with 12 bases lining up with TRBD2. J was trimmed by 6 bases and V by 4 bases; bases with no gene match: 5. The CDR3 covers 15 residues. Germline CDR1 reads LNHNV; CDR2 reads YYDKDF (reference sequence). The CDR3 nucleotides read TGTGCCACCAGCACTAGACTAGCGGGAGCCGATACGCAGTATTTT. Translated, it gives CATSTRLAGADTQYF.

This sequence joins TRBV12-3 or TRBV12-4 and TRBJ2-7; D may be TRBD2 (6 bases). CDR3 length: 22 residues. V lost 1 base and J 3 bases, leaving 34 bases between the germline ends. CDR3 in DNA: TGTGCCAGCAGTTTAGAAGAAAGCAGTTTAGAGGAAAGGCGGACTACCAGCTACGAGCAGTACGTC. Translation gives CASSLEESSLEERRTTSYEQYV.

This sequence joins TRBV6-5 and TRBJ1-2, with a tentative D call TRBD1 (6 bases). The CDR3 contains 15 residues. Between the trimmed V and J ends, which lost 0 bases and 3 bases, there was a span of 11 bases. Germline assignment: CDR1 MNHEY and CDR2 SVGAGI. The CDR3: CASSYSKDRYYGYTF. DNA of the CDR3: TGTGCCAGCAGTTACTCGAAGGACAGATACTATGGCTACACCTTC.

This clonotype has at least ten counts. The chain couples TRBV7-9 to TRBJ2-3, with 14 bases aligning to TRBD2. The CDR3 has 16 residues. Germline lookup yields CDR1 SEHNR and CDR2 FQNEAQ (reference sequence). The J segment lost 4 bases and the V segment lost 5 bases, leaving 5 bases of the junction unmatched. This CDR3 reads CASSVRLAGGPDTQYF. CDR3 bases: TGTGCCAGCAGCGTAAGACTAGCGGGAGGGCCAGATACGCAGTATTTT. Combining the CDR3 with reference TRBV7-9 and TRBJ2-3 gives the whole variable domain DTGVSQNPRHKITKRGQNVTFRCDPISEHNRLYWYRQTLGQGPEFLTYFQNEAQLEKSRLLSDRFSAERPKGSFSTLEIQRTEQGDSAMYLCASSVRLAGGPDTQYFGPGTRLTVL.

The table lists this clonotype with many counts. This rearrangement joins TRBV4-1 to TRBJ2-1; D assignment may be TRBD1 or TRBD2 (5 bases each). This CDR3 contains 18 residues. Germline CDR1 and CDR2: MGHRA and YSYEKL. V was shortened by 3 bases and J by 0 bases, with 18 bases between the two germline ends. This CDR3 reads CASSQGHKAASSYNEQFF. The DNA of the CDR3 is TGCGCCAGCAGCCAGGGGCACAAAGCGGCGAGCTCCTACAATGAGCAGTTCTTC.

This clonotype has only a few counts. CDR3: CASSSITSGGDEQYF. The CDR3 DNA sequence: TGTGCCAGCAGTTCGATTACTAGCGGGGGAGACGAGCAGTACTTC. This rearrangement joins TRBV28 to TRBJ2-7, with 11 bases fitting TRBD2. This CDR3 is built from 15 residues. The J segment lost 5 bases and the V segment lost 4 bases, leaving 7 bases of the junction unmatched. Germline V gives CDR1 MDHEN, CDR2 SYDVKM.

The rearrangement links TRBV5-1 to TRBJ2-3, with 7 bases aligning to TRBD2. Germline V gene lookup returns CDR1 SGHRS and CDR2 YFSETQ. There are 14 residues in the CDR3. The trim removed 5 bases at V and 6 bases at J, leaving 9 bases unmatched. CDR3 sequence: CASRSEAGSDTQYF. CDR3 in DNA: TGCGCCAGCAGAAGCGAAGCGGGGTCCGATACGCAGTATTTT.

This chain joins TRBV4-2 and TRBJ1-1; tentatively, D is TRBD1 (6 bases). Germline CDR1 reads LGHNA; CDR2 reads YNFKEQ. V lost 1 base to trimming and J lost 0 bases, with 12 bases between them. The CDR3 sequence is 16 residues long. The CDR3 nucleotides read TGTGCCAGCAGCCAAGTCACAGGGTTGATGAACACTGAAGCTTTCTTT. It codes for CASSQVTGLMNTEAFF.

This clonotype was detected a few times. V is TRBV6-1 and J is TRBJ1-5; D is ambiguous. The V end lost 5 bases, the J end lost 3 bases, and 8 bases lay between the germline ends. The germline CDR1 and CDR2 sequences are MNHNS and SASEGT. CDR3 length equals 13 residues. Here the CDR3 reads CASSRGFNQPQHF. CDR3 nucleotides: TGTGCCAGCAGTCGCGGGTTCAATCAGCCCCAGCATTTT.

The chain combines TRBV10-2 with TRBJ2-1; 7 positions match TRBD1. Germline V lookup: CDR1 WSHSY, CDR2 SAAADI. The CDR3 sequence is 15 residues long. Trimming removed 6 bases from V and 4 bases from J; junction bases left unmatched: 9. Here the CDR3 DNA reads TGCGCCAGCAGACTCAGGACAGGACATTACAATGAGCAGTTCTTC. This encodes CASRLRTGHYNEQFF.

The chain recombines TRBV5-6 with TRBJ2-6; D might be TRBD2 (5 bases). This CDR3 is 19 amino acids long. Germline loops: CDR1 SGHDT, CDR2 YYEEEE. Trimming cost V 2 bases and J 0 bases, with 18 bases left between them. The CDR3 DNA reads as TGTGCCAGCAGCTTAGGACCTAGAGGGCTACACTCTGGGGCCAACGTCCTGACTTTC. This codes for CASSLGPRGLHSGANVLTF. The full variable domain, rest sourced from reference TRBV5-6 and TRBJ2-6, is DAGVTQSPTHLIKTRGQQVTLRCSPKSGHDTVSWYQQALGQGPQFIFQYYEEEERQRGNFPDRFSGHQFPNYSSELNVNALLLGDSALYLCASSLGPRGLHSGANVLTFGAGSRLTVL.

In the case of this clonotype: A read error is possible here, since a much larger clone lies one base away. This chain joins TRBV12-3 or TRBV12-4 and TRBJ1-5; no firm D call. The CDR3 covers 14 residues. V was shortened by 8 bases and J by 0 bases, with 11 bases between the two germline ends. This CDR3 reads CASGTENSNQPQHF. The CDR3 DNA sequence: TGTGCCAGCGGTACAGAGAATAGCAATCAGCCCCAGCATTTT.

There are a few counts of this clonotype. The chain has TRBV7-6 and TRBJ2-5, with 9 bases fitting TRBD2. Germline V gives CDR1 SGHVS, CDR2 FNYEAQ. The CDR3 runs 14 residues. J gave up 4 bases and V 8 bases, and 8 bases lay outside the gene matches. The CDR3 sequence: CASGKGLARETQYF. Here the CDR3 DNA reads TGTGCCAGCGGGAAGGGACTAGCTAGAGAGACCCAGTACTTC.

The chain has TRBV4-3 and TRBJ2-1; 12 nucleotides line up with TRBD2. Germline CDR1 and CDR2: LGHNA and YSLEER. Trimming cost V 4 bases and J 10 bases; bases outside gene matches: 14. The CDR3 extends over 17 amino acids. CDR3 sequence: CASSLVAASGRAREQFF. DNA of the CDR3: TGCGCCAGCAGCCTAGTTGCAGCTAGCGGGAGGGCCCGGGAGCAGTTCTTC.